This T cell receptor beta chain was retrieved from a study of TIL therapy for anti-PD-1-resistant metastatic lung cancer. The wider study: Patients had a median age of 54 years (range roughly 35-85). Median tumor mutation burden was 1.5 mutations per megabase. Study-wide results and caveats: This highly selected cohort may not generalize to typical lung cancer patients.

Trimming shortened V by 5 bases and J by 7 bases, and 17 bases separated the two germline ends. CDR1 is SQVTM, CDR2 ANQGSEA, per germline. The length of the CDR3 is 14 residues. To note about this clone: What it recognizes is unknown.

This was the immunoSEQ v3 assay. The protocol was immunoSEQ multiplex PCR, while the TCRdb copy is restricted to in-frame clones and leaves out a portion. Of about 59,000 clones in the sample, 73% were seen once. Time point meaning: pre-treatment sample, taken before nivolumab and TIL therapy. The clonotype originates from a person aged 30 to 80 with non-small cell lung cancer. The V and J genes are TRBV29-1 and TRBJ2-2; D gene uncertain. The sample here was blood, taken at baseline. The CDR3 coding sequence is TGCAGCGTTAGCTACGCTACGGGTCGCGGGGAGCTGTTTTTT. This translates into CSVSYATGRGELFF.